This TCR beta chain is from a study of T cell responses to AZD1222 COVID-19 vaccine. Profiling relied on immunoSEQ multiplex PCR, and the TCRdb table lists in-frame clones only, not all of them. The profile shows some 110,000 clones, 89% of them singletons. The CDR3 loop spans 16 amino acids. Sequenced here: peripheral blood, sampled on day 0 of AZD1222 vaccination. The rearrangement joins TRBV21-1 to TRBJ2-5. TRBV21-1 is deemed a pseudogene. The clonotype comes from an adult in good health. This CDR3 is CASSKYVRGPQETQYF. In DNA form, the CDR3 reads TGTGCCAGCAGCAAATATGTTAGGGGACCCCAAGAGACCCAGTACTTC.